A selection of T cell receptor beta chains follows, all from one sample in a study of T cell responses to AZD1222 COVID-19 vaccine. The data were produced by immunoSEQ multiplex PCR, yet TCRdb's version contains in-frame clones alone and is incomplete. The data show about 78,000 clones, about nine tenths seen once. This sample comprised peripheral blood, obtained 28 days after the second AZD1222 dose. These receptors were taken from an adult who received the AZD1222 COVID-19 vaccine. Both conserved end residues are part of each CDR3. The D gene is left open where the match is weak. The size entry is marked missing in some rows and otherwise reads once, few, many or a size class.

NA,NA,TRBV5-1,TRBJ2-1,15,TGCGCCAGCAGCTTGGCCGGGAACTGGCCTAATGAGCAGTTCTTC,CASSLAGNWPNEQFF
NA,NA,TRBV27,TRBJ2-1,14,TGTGCCAGCGGTCTGGAAGGGTTTAACAATGAGCAGTTCTTC,CASGLEGFNNEQFF
NA,NA,TRBV5-4,TRBJ2-3,16,TGTGCCAGCAGCTTGGGGGGACCGACTAGTTCAGATACGCAGTATTTT,CASSLGGPTSSDTQYF
NA,NA,TRBV27,TRBJ1-5,14,TGTGCCAGCAGTTTTTCAGGCGGATTGCAGCCCCAGCATTTT,CASSFSGGLQPQHF
NA,NA,TRBV30,TRBJ1-3,15,TGTGCCTGGAGTGCGGGGGTGACCTCTGGAAACACCATATATTTT,CAWSAGVTSGNTIYF
NA,NA,TRBV5-1,TRBJ2-3,15,TGCGCCAGCAGCTTGATGTCAGGGGCCACAGATACGCAGTATTTT,CASSLMSGATDTQYF
NA,NA,TRBV21-1,TRBJ2-7,15,TGTGCCAGCAGCGAACCCGGACCCCGCTCCTACGAGCAGTACTTC,CASSEPGPRSYEQYF
NA,NA,TRBV2,TRBJ1-2,13,TGTGCCAGCAGTGAAGGGTTCAACTATGGCTACACCTTC,CASSEGFNYGYTF
TRBD1,NA,TRBV3-1/TRBV3-2,TRBJ2-7,14,TGTGCCAGAGAAGTGGGGACAGGGGGTTTAGAGCAGTACTTC,CAREVGTGGLEQYF
NA,NA,TRBV6-6,TRBJ1-1,13,TGTGCCAGCAGTATACGACAGCACACTGAAGCTTTCTTT,CASSIRQHTEAFF
NA,NA,TRBV12-3/TRBV12-4,TRBJ1-1,12,TGTGCCAGCTCTAACAGGGACCCTGAAGCTTTCTTT,CASSNRDPEAFF
NA,NA,TRBV9,TRBJ1-3,16,TGTGCCAGCAGCCAAGATACGCTAAGCTCTGGAAACACCATATATTTT,CASSQDTLSSGNTIYF
NA,NA,TRBV13,TRBJ2-3,12,TGTGCCAGCAGCCCGGGCCGAAATACGCAGTATTTT,CASSPGRNTQYF
TRBD1,NA,TRBV6-5,TRBJ1-2,13,TGTGCCAGCAGTCGCCGGGACAGGGGAGGCTACACCTTC,CASSRRDRGGYTF
TRBD1,NA,TRBV7-2,TRBJ2-7,15,TGTGCCAGCAGCTTCAACGGACAGGGTCTATACGAGCAGTACTTC,CASSFNGQGLYEQYF
NA,NA,TRBV9,TRBJ2-1,15,TGTGCCAGCAGCTCGGACGGGTCGTCCTACAATGAGCAGTTCTTC,CASSSDGSSYNEQFF
TRBD1,NA,TRBV24-1,TRBJ2-7,13,TGTGCCACCAGTGACCCGGGACAGGGCCGGCAGTACTTC,CATSDPGQGRQYF
TRBD2,NA,TRBV13,TRBJ2-3,18,TGTGCCAGCAGCCCCCGATGGACTAGCGGGGGGGCCACAGATACGCAGTATTTT,CASSPRWTSGGATDTQYF
NA,NA,TRBV6-5,TRBJ1-1,13,TGTGCCAGCAGCAGTCCGTCGGGCACTGAAGCTTTCTTT,CASSSPSGTEAFF
TRBD1,NA,TRBV19,TRBJ2-2,14,TGTGCCAGTTCGGACAGGGGTTTTTTCGGGGAGCTGTTTTTT,CASSDRGFFGELFF
NA,once,TRBV28,TRBJ2-7,17,TGTGCCAGCAGTTCCCCCTGGAGAAAACGGAGCTCCTACGAGCAGTACTTC,CASSSPWRKRSSYEQYF
NA,NA,TRBV11-1,TRBJ1-6,13,TGTGCCAGCAGCCCACTTTGGAATTCACCCCTCCACTTT,CASSPLWNSPLHF
NA,NA,TRBV12-3/TRBV12-4,TRBJ1-5,12,TGTGCCAGCACACATAGCAATCAGCCCCAGCATTTT,CASTHSNQPQHF
TRBD1,NA,TRBV30,TRBJ2-2,15,TGTGCCTGGAGTGTTGGTCAGGGGGCCGTCGGGGAGCTGTTTTTT,CAWSVGQGAVGELFF
NA,NA,TRBV3-1/TRBV3-2,TRBJ1-2,18,TGTGCCAGCAGCCAAGAAGATCCGTGGACCAGAGCGGGTATAGGCTACACCTTC,CASSQEDPWTRAGIGYTF
TRBD2,once,TRBV2,TRBJ2-1,16,TGTGCCAGCAGTGGGACTAGCGGGGATTCCTACAATGAGCAGTTCTTC,CASSGTSGDSYNEQFF
TRBD2,NA,TRBV4-1,TRBJ2-3,16,TGCGCCAGCCCGGGGACTAGCGGAACTAGCACAGATACGCAGTATTTT,CASPGTSGTSTDTQYF
NA,NA,TRBV5-1,TRBJ2-3,16,TGCGCCAGCAGCGGTGGTGAGTCTCCCGCCACAGATACGCAGTATTTT,CASSGGESPATDTQYF
NA,NA,TRBV6-4,TRBJ1-1,13,TGTGCCAGCAGTGCGAGTGTGTTAACTGAAGCTTTCTTT,CASSASVLTEAFF
TRBD2,NA,TRBV5-4,TRBJ2-3,16,TGTGCCAGCAGCTTGTCGCTAGCGGGTGGCACAGATACGCAGTATTTT,CASSLSLAGGTDTQYF
NA,NA,TRBV5-5,TRBJ2-2,15,TGTGCCAGCAGCTTGGGGGGCCTAAGCACCGGGGAGCTGTTTTTT,CASSLGGLSTGELFF
NA,NA,TRBV6-5,TRBJ1-1,15,TGTGCCAGCAGCCTCACCGGGCAGACGAACACTGAAGCTTTCTTT,CASSLTGQTNTEAFF
NA,few,TRBV7-2,TRBJ2-5,12,TGTGCCAGCAGCTTATCTCTGGGGACCCAGTACTTC,CASSLSLGTQYF